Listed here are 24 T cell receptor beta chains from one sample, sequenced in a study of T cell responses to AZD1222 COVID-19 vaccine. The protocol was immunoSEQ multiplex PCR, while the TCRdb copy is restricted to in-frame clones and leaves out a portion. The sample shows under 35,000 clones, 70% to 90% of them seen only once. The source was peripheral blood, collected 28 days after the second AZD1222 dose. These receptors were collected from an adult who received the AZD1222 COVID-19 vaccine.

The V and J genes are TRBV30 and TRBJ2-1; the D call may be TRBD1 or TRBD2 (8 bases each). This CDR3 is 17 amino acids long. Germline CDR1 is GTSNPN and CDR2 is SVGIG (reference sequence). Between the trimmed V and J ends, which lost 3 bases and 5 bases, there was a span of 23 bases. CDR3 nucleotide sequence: TGTGCCTGGAGCGGGACAGGTCCTAGCGGGCCCGACAATGAGCAGTTCTTC. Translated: CAWSGTGPSGPDNEQFF.

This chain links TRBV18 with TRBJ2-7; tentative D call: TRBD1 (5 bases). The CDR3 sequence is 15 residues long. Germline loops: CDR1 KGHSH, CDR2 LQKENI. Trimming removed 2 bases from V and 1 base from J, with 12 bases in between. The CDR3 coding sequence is TGTGCCAGCTCACCAGGGCAGGGTCAATCCTACGAGCAGTACTTC. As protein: CASSPGQGQSYEQYF. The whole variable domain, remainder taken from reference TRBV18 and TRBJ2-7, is NAGVMQNPRHLVRRRGQEARLRCSPMKGHSHVYWYRQLPEEGLKFMVYLQKENIIDESGMPKERFSAEFPKEGPSILRIQQVVRGDSAAYFCASSPGQGQSYEQYFGPGTRLTVT.

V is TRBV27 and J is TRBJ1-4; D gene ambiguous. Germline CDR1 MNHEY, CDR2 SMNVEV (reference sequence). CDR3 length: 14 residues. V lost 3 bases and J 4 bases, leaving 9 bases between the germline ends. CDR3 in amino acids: CASSFGSDNEKLFF. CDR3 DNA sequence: TGTGCCAGCAGTTTCGGCAGTGATAATGAAAAACTGTTTTTT. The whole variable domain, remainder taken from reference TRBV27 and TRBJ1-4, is EAQVTQNPRYLITVTGKKLTVTCSQNMNHEYMSWYRQDPGLGLRQIYYSMNVEVTDKGDVPEGYKVSRKEKRNFPLILESPSPNQTSLYFCASSFGSDNEKLFFGSGTQLSVL.

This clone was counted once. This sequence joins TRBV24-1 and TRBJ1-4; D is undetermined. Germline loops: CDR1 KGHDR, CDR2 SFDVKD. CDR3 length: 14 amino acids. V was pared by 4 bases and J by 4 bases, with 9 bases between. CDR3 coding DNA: TGTGCCACCAGTGAGGGTCAGGATAATGAAAAACTGTTTTTT. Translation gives CATSEGQDNEKLFF.

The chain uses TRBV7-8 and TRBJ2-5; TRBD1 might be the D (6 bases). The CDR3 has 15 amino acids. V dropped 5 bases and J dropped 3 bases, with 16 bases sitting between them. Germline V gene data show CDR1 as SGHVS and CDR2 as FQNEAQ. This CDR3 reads CASSATKGEKETQYF. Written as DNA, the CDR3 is TGTGCCAGCAGCGCAACCAAGGGGGAAAAAGAGACCCAGTACTTC.

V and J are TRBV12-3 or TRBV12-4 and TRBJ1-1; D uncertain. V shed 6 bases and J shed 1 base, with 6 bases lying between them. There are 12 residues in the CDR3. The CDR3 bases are TGTGCCAGCAGATCACGGAACACTGAAGCTTTCTTT. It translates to CASRSRNTEAFF.

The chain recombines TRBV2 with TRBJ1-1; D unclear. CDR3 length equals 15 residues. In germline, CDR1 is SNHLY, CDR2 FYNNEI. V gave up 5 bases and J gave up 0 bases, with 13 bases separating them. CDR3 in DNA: TGTGCCAGCAGTCGAGGACTGCTCATGAACACTGAAGCTTTCTTT. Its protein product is CASSRGLLMNTEAFF.

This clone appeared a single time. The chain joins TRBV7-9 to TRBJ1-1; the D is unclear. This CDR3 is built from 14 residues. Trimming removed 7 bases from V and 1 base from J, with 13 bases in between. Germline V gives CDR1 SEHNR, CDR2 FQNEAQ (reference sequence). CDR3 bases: TGTGCCAGCAACAGAGCTGGCAGGAACACTGAAGCTTTCTTT. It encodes CASNRAGRNTEAFF.

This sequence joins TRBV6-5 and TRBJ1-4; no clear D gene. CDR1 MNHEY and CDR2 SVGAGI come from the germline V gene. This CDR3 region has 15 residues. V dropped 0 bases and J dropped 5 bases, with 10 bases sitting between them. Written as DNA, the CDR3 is TGTGCCAGCAGTTACTCAAACAGATACAATGAAAAACTGTTTTTT. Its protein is CASSYSNRYNEKLFF.

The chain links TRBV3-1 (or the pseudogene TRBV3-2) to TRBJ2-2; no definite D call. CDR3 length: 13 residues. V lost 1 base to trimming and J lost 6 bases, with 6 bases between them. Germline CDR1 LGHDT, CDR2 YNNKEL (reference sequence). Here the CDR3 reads CASSQVPSGELFF. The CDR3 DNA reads TGTGCCAGCAGCCAAGTCCCCTCCGGGGAGCTGTTTTTT.

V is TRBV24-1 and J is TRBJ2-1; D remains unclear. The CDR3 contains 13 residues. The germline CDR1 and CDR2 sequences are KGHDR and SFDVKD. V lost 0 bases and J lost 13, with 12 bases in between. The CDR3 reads CATSDLLSPKQFF. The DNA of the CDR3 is TGTGCCACCAGTGATTTGCTTAGTCCTAAACAGTTCTTC.

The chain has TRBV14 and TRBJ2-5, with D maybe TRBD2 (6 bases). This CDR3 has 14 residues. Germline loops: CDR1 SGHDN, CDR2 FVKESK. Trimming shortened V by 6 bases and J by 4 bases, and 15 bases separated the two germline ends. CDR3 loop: CASSPRWGGETQYF. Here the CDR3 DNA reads TGTGCCAGCAGTCCCAGGTGGGGAGGAGAGACCCAGTACTTC.

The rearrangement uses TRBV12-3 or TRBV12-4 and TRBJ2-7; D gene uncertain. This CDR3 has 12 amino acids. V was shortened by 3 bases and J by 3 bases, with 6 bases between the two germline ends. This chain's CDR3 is CASSLQDYEQYF. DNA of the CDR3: TGTGCCAGCAGTTTGCAAGACTACGAGCAGTACTTC.

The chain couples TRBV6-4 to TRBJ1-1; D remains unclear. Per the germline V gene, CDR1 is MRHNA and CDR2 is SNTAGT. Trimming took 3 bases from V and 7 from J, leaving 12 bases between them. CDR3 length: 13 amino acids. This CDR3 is CASSEEGGGEAFF. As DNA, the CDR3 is TGTGCCAGCAGTGAGGAGGGAGGCGGTGAAGCTTTCTTT.

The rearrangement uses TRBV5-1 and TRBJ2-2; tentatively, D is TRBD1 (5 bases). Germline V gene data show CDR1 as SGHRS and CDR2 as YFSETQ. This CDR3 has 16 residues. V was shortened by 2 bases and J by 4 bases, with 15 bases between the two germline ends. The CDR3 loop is CASSFGDSVSTGELFF. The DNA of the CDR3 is TGCGCCAGCAGCTTTGGCGACAGCGTATCCACCGGGGAGCTGTTTTTT.

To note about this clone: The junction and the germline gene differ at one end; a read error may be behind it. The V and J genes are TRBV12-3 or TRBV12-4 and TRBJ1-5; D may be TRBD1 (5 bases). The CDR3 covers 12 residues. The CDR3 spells CASRHTGTPQHF. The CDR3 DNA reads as TGTGCCAGCAGACATACCGGGACGCCCCAACATTTT.

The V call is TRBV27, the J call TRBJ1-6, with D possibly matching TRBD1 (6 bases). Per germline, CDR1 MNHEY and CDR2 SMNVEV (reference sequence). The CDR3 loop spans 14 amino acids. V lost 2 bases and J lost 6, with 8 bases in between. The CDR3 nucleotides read TGTGCCAGCAGTTTAACAGGGCGTAATTCACCCCTCCACTTT. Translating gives CASSLTGRNSPLHF.

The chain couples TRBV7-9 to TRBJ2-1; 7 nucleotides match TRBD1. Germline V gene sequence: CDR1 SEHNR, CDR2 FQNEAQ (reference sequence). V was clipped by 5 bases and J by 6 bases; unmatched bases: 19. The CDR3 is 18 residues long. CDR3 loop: CASSVFPHRDSLLNEQFF. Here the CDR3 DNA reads TGTGCCAGCAGCGTTTTCCCTCACCGGGACAGCCTTCTCAATGAGCAGTTCTTC.

Here the CDR3 DNA reads TGCGCCAGCAGCGCGGACGGCAACACTGAAGCTTTCTTT. Translating it yields CASSADGNTEAFF. The genes are TRBV5-1 and TRBJ1-1; D is ambiguous. CDR1 is SGHRS, CDR2 YFSETQ, per germline. The CDR3 totals 13 residues. Trimming removed 4 bases at V and 2 bases at J, with 9 bases between. Full variable domain (rest looked up from reference TRBV5-1 and TRBJ1-1): KAGVTQTPRYLIKTRGQQVTLSCSPISGHRSVSWYQQTPGQGLQFLFEYFSETQRNKGNFPGRFSGRQFSNSRSEMNVSTLELGDSALYLCASSADGNTEAFFGQGTRLTVV.

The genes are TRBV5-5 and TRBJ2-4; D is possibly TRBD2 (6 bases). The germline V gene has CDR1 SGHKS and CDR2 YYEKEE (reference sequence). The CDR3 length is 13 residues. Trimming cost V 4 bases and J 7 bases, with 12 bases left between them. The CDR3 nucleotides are TGTGCCAGCAGCCGACTAGAGATGAACATTCAGTACTTC. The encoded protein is CASSRLEMNIQYF.

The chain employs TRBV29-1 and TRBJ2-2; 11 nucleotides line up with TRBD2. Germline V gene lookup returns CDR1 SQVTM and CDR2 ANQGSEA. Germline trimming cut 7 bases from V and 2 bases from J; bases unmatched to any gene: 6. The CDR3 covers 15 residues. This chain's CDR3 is CSASGTSGNTGELFF. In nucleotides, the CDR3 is TGCAGCGCGTCGGGGACTAGCGGTAACACCGGGGAGCTGTTTTTT.

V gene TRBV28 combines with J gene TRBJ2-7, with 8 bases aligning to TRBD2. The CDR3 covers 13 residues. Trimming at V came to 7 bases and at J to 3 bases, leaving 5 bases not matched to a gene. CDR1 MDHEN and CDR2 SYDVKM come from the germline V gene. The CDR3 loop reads CASISSGGYEQYF. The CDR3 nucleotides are TGTGCCAGCATCTCCAGCGGGGGCTACGAGCAGTACTTC.

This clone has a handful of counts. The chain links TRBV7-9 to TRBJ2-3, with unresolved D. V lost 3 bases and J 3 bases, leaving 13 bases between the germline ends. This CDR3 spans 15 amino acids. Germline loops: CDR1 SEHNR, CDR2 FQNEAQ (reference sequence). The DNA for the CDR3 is TGTGCCAGCAGCTTGGGATCTTTAGGGACAGATACGCAGTATTTT. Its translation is CASSLGSLGTDTQYF.

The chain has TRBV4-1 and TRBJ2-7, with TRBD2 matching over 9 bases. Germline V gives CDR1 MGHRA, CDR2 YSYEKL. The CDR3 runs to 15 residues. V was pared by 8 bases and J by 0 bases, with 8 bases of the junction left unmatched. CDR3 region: CASQRLAESSYEQYF. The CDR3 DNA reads TGCGCCAGCCAGAGACTAGCGGAGAGCTCCTACGAGCAGTACTTC.